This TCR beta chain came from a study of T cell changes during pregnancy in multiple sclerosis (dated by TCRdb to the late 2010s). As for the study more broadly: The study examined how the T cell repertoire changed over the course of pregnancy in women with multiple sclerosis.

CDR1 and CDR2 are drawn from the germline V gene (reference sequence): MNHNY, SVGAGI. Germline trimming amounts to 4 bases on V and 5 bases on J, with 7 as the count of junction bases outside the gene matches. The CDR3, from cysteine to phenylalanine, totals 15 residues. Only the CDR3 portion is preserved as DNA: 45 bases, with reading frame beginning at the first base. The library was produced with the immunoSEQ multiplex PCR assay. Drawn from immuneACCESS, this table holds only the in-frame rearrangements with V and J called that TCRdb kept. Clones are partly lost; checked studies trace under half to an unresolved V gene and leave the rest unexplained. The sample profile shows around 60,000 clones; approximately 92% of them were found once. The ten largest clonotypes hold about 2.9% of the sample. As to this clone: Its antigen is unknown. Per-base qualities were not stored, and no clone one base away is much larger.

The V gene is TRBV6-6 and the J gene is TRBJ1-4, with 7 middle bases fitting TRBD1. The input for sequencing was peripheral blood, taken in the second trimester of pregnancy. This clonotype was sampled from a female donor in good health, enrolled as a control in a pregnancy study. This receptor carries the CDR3 CASSLGQANNEKLFF. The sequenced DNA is TGTGCCAGCAGTTTAGGACAGGCTAACAATGAAAAACTGTTTTTT.